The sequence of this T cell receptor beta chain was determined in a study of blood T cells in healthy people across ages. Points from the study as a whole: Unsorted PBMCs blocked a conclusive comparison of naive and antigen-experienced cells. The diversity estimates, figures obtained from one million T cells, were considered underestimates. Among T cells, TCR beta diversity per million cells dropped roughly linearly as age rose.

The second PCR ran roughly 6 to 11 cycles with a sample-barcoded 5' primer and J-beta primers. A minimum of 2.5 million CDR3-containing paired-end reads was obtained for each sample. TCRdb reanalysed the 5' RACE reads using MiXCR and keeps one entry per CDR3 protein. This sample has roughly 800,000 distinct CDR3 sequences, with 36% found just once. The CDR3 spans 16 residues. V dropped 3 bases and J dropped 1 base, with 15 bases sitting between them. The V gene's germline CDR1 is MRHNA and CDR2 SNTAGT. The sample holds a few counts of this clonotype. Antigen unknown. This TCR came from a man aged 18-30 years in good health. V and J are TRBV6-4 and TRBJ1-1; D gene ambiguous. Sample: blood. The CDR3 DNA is TGTGCCAGCAGTGATTGGCTGGGTCAGACGAACACTGAAGCTTTCTTT. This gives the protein CASSDWLGQTNTEAFF.